Below are 15 T cell receptor beta chains sequenced from a single sample in a study of blood T cells in healthy people across ages (dated by TCRdb to the mid-2010s). Libraries were prepared through 5' RACE. The sequencer was an Illumina HiSeq 2500. A second PCR of 7 to 11 cycles was performed with a sample-barcoded 5' primer and a J-beta primer mix. TCRdb passed the public sequencing reads through fastp at Q25 and MiXCR, retaining productive beta sequences. Here each entry gathers all rows of one CDR3 protein and keeps the most common genes and DNA. This sample comprises some 290,000 distinct CDR3 sequences, less than 30% of them detected only once. Around 30% of the sample comes from the top ten. The sample was blood. The receptors derive from a woman between 65 and 79 years old in good health.

This clonotype has just a few counts. This CDR3 is CASGGQGANEQFF. CDR3 nucleotide sequence: TGTGCCAGCGGGGGACAGGGGGCCAATGAGCAGTTCTTC. V and J are TRBV2 and TRBJ2-5, with 12 bases fitting TRBD1. Gene TRBJ2-1 matches the end of the DNA better, so the J call may be wrong. Germline V CDR1 and CDR2: SNHLY, FYNNEI. The CDR3 runs to 13 residues.

The chain is built from TRBV7-6 and TRBJ2-7; 8 positions match TRBD1. Germline assignment: CDR1 SGHVS and CDR2 FNYEAQ. V lost 5 bases to trimming and J lost 2 bases; unmatched junction nucleotides: 8. The CDR3 has 15 amino acids. CDR3 nucleotide sequence: TGTGCCAGCAGCCGACAGGGGAATATCGCCTACGAGCAGTACTTC. Protein product: CASSRQGNIAYEQYF.

In its sample, this clonotype was seen many times. The genes are TRBV4-1 and TRBJ1-1, with TRBD1 as a possible D gene (5 bases). The ends were cut back, 4 bases at V and 0 bases at J, with 12 bases in the middle. This CDR3 has 15 residues. Germline loops: CDR1 MGHRA, CDR2 YSYEKL. The CDR3 reads CASSLSGEMNTEAFF. DNA of the CDR3: TGCGCCAGCAGCCTTTCGGGGGAAATGAACACTGAAGCTTTCTTT.

The chain uses TRBV20-1 and TRBJ2-3; tentative D call: TRBD2 (6 bases). V was pared by 6 bases and J by 2 bases, with 18 bases between. From germline, CDR1 is DFQATT and CDR2 SNEGSKA (reference sequence). The CDR3 spans 15 residues. The CDR3 reads CSALPLAQNTDTQYF. The CDR3 DNA follows: TGCAGTGCCCTCCCCCTAGCGCAGAACACAGATACGCAGTATTTT.

V is TRBV3-1 and J is TRBJ2-7; D remains ambiguous. Trimming cost V 4 bases and J 5 bases, with 12 bases left between them. The CDR3 runs to 13 residues. Looked up from germline, CDR1 is LGHDT and CDR2 is YNNKEL (reference sequence). The CDR3 DNA is TGTGCCAGCAGCCCCAGGAACGAAGACGAGCAGTACTTC. It specifies CASSPRNEDEQYF.

This chain joins TRBV6-1 and TRBJ2-7; 7 bases map to TRBD2. The germline CDR1 and CDR2 sequences are MNHNS and SASEGT. The CDR3 has 14 residues. J gave up 3 bases and V 0 bases, and 2 bases lay outside the gene matches. CDR3 amino acids: CASSEAGGVYEQYF. CDR3 nucleotide sequence: TGTGCCAGCAGTGAAGCGGGGGGGGTCTACGAGCAGTACTTC.

This rearrangement joins TRBV7-9 to TRBJ2-1; no clear D. Germline CDR1 SEHNR, CDR2 FQNEAQ (reference sequence). Trimming pared 2 bases from V and 2 bases from J, leaving 10 bases between. The CDR3 loop spans 15 amino acids. This CDR3 reads CASSLWAGPYNEQFF. The CDR3 bases are TGTGCCAGCAGCTTATGGGCCGGTCCCTACAATGAGCAGTTCTTC.

This clonotype has a handful of counts. The chain uses TRBV5-1 and TRBJ1-1, with 7 nucleotides matching TRBD1. The length of the CDR3 is 15 residues. Germline V gene sequence: CDR1 SGHRS, CDR2 YFSETQ. Trimming cost V 5 bases and J 5 bases; bases outside gene matches: 12. The CDR3 nucleotides read TGCGCCAGCAGTTACGAGGGGGCCAGGGGGACTGAAGCTTTCTTT. It translates to CASSYEGARGTEAFF.

This clonotype showed up just a few times. J is TRBJ1-5 and V is TRBV2; TRBD1 agrees at 10 bases. V lost 7 bases and J lost 6; bases outside the gene matches: 12. The CDR3 loop spans 16 amino acids. The germline V gene has CDR1 SNHLY and CDR2 FYNNEI. This chain's CDR3 is CASTRDGQGEGQPQHF. In DNA form, the CDR3 reads TGTGCCAGCACCCGAGATGGACAGGGGGAGGGTCAGCCCCAGCATTTT. Combining the CDR3 with reference TRBV2 and TRBJ1-5 gives the whole variable domain EPEVTQTPSHQVTQMGQEVILRCVPISNHLYFYWYRQILGQKVEFLVSFYNNEISEKSEIFDDQFSVERPDGSNFTLKIRSTKLEDSAMYFCASTRDGQGEGQPQHFGDGTRLSIL.

This clonotype was recorded at least ten times. The chain links TRBV7-2 to TRBJ2-5, with TRBD2 matching over 7 bases. Matching the DNA end better, TRBJ2-1 makes the J call doubtful. From germline, CDR1 is SGHTA and CDR2 FQGNSA. The CDR3 is made up of 14 amino acids. The DNA of the CDR3 is TGTGCCAGCAGCTTGAATCCTAGCGGACTTGAGCAGTTCTTC. This gives the protein CASSLNPSGLEQFF.

The V gene is TRBV28, the J gene TRBJ2-7; 9 bases map to TRBD2. The CDR3 has 15 residues. The germline CDR1 and CDR2 sequences are MDHEN and SYDVKM. Trimming took 3 bases from V and 4 from J; bases not matched to a gene: 7. The DNA of the CDR3 is TGTGCCAGCAGTTTCCCCGGGGCGGGAGGGTACGAGCAGTACTTC. Translation gives CASSFPGAGGYEQYF.

Only a few counts were recorded for this clonotype. This chain uses TRBV7-8 with TRBJ2-1, with D tentatively TRBD2 (5 bases). The CDR3 is 16 amino acids. Germline CDR1 and CDR2: SGHVS and FQNEAQ. V dropped 5 bases and J dropped 3 bases, with 17 bases sitting between them. CDR3 sequence reads: CASSLNPSSNYNEQFF. CDR3 DNA: TGTGCCAGCAGCCTAAACCCTAGCAGTAACTACAATGAGCAGTTCTTC.

V and J are TRBV7-2 and TRBJ1-2; 8 bases agree with TRBD1. With V trimmed by 1 base and J by 0 bases, 4 bases remained unmatched. Germline V gene lookup returns CDR1 SGHTA and CDR2 FQGNSA. The CDR3 has 16 residues. The CDR3 coding sequence is TGTGCCAGCAGCTTAGAAGGGACAGGTGCTAACTATGGCTACACCTTC. Its protein product is CASSLEGTGANYGYTF.

This clonotype turned up a few times. The rearrangement links TRBV7-2 to TRBJ2-7, with unresolved D. V was cut by 1 base and J by 6 bases, with 7 bases left in between. The V gene's germline CDR1 is SGHTA and CDR2 FQGNSA. The CDR3 loop spans 12 amino acids. This chain's CDR3 is CASSLGLGEQYF. The CDR3 DNA sequence: TGTGCCAGCAGCTTAGGTTTGGGCGAGCAGTACTTC. Drawing the rest from reference TRBV7-2 and TRBJ2-7, the complete variable domain is GAGVSQSPSNKVTEKGKDVELRCDPISGHTALYWYRQSLGQGLEFLIYFQGNSAPDKSGLPSDRFSAERTGGSVSTLTIQRTQQEDSAVYLCASSLGLGEQYFGPGTRLTVT.

This clonotype was seen ten or more times. V is TRBV3-1 and J is TRBJ1-1; D may be TRBD1 (5 bases). Germline V gives CDR1 LGHDT, CDR2 YNNKEL (reference sequence). Deletions cut 8 bases from V and 8 bases from J, with 15 bases between. The CDR3 consists of 12 residues. CDR3 protein: CASQPNWGEAFF. Written as DNA, the CDR3 is TGTGCCAGCCAGCCAAACTGGGGGGAAGCTTTCTTT.